This T cell receptor beta chain appears in the sequencing data of a study of regulatory T cells in long-lasting Graves disease. Study-level points and caveats: Samples came from peripheral blood alone, without thyroid tissue.

This clonotype was detected many times. Antigen: not known. Germline lookup yields CDR1 SEHNR and CDR2 FQNEAQ (reference sequence). The CDR3 is made up of 14 amino acids. With 5 bases removed from V and 3 bases from J, the gap between germline ends came to 14 bases. Time point in this sample: newly diagnosed GD, antithyroid drugs for less than 3 months. Isolated PBMC RNA provided the starting material for the TCR library. The TCR beta library used iRepertoire HTBI primers with Arm-PCR amplification of CDR3. Original analysis: The study identified about 60 TRBV and 11 to 15 TRBJ segments across samples. TCRdb recomputed calls from the multiplex PCR reads with MiXCR, one row per CDR3 protein. Here the V and J calls rest on TCRdb's processing, not on the authors' analysis. The repertoire holds 450,000 to 500,000 distinct CDR3 sequences, about 16% seen once, with more than 9% in the top ten. The same data also went into a second study, on T cells in Graves' hyperthyroidism and ophthalmopathy. This second study notes: Patients were excluded because of uncontrolled infection, other autoimmune disease, pregnancy or lactation. HTBI primers drove first-round RT-PCR of the TCR CDR3.

The chain carries TRBV7-9 and TRBJ2-7; unclear D gene. The TCR comes from a middle-aged man with Graves disease. Sequenced here: peripheral blood mononuclear cells (PBMCs), sampled at new diagnosis, from a patient treated with antithyroid drugs. The CDR3 region has the DNA TGTGCCAGCAGCCACGGCCCGGGTTACTACGAGCAGTACTTC. This encodes CASSHGPGYYEQYF.